This TCR beta chain was recovered during a study of blood T cell repertoires in COVID-19. Study details: Researchers got acute and convalescent COVID-19 samples from the United States, Italy and Spain. PBMCs, B-cell-depleted T cells, or T cells were the source of the cDNA or gDNA that made up the material.

The CDR3 loop spans 16 amino acids. Germline loops: CDR1 MRHNA, CDR2 SNTAGT. V shed 4 bases and J shed 5 bases, with 18 bases lying between them. Method: immunoSEQ multiplex PCR; TCRdb's copy keeps in-frame clones and lacks some. The sample records about 470,000 clones, roughly 87% being singletons. Across 24 US areas, participants ranged in age from roughly 18 to 95 years. The chain carries TRBV6-4 and TRBJ1-5; D ambiguous. The source is a woman under 30 who had recovered from COVID-19. The sample comprised PBMCs or T cells enriched from blood (not recorded which). The CDR3 here is CASSVLGTREDQPQHF. CDR3 coding DNA: TGTGCCAGCAGTGTCTTGGGAACGAGGGAGGATCAGCCCCAGCATTTT.